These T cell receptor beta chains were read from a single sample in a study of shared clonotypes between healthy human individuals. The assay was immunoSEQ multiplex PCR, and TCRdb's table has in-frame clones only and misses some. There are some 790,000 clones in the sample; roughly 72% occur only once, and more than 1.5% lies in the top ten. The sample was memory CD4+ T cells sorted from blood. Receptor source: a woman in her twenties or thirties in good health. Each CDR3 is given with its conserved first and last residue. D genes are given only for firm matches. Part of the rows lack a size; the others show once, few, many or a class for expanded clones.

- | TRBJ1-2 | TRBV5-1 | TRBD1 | TGCGCCAGCAGCTTGGGGACAGGGGCGTATGGCTACACCTTC | CASSLGTGAYGYTF
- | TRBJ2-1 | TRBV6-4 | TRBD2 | TGTGCCAGCAGTGTATTTGTGGGAGGGCGAAATGAGCAGTTCTTC | CASSVFVGGRNEQFF
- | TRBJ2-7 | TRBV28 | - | TGTGCCAGCAGTGCCACGGGACATACCTATAAGGACTTC | CASSATGHTYKDF
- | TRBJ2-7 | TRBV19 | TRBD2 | TGTGCCAGCCTCGGGGGGACTAGCGCTATCTACGAGCAGTACTTC | CASLGGTSAIYEQYF
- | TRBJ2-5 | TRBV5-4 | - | TGTGCCAGCAGCCCATCGGGTCGAGGGCGCGAGACCCAGTACTTC | CASSPSGRGRETQYF
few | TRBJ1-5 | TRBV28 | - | TGTGCCAGCAGCCCGGCCCTAGGCAATCAGCCCCAGCATTTT | CASSPALGNQPQHF
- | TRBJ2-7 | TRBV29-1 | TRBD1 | TGCAGCGTTGAAGGACAGGGGACCTACGAGCAGTACTTC | CSVEGQGTYEQYF
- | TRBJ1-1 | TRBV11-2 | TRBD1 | TGTGCCAGCAGCCGGACAGGGAATATTCAAGAAGCTTTCTTT | CASSRTGNIQEAFF
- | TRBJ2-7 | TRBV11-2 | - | TGTGCCAGCAGCTTAGATAGTAGCGTACTATCCCTTTACGAGCAGTACTTC | CASSLDSSVLSLYEQYF
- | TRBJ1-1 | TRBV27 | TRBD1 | TGTGCCAGCAGTCCCCGATGGAGGGGGCTAGTCGTGAACACTGAAGCTTTCTTT | CASSPRWRGLVVNTEAFF
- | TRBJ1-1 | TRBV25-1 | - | TGTGCCAGCAGTGGACGGAGTGAAGCTTTCTTT | CASSGRSEAFF
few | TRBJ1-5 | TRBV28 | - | TGTGCCAGCAACACAGGGACCTTACAGCCCCAGCATTTT | CASNTGTLQPQHF
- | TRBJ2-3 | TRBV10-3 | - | TGTGCCATCAGTGACCGGAGCACAGATACGCAGTATTTT | CAISDRSTDTQYF
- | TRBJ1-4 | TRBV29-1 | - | TGCAGCGTTGAAGATCGGGGGGCGAATGAAAAACTGTTTTTT | CSVEDRGANEKLFF
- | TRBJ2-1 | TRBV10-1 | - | TGCGCCAGCAGTGACGGACGGTCAGACCTCTACAATGAGCAGTTCTTC | CASSDGRSDLYNEQFF